A selection of T cell receptor beta chains follows, all from one sample in a study of identifying expanded T cells in peripheral blood. Using immunoSEQ multiplex PCR, the repertoire was profiled, and TCRdb retains in-frame clones only, with some absent. The sample yields more than 75,000 clones, approximately 86% seen once. The sample comprised blood. The origin of the receptors is a person aged 18-69 years in good health. Each CDR3 is given without its conserved first and last residue. Fields, in order: CDR3 length, clone size, V gene, J gene, CDR3 protein. For some rows the clone size is stated as once, few or many, or as a class when expanded; others skip it.

CDR3 length: 12; clone size: NA; V gene: TRBV27; J gene: TRBJ2-5; CDR3 protein: ASGPGGGIETQY
CDR3 length: 11; clone size: NA; V gene: TRBV5-5; J gene: TRBJ1-1; CDR3 protein: ASSLSAGTEAF
CDR3 length: 15; clone size: NA; V gene: TRBV27; J gene: TRBJ1-1; CDR3 protein: ASSPRSQGSLNTEAF
CDR3 length: 13; clone size: NA; V gene: TRBV30; J gene: TRBJ1-5; CDR3 protein: AWSRADTYNQPQH
CDR3 length: 12; clone size: NA; V gene: TRBV6-5; J gene: TRBJ2-2; CDR3 protein: ASSWWRNTGELF
CDR3 length: 13; clone size: NA; V gene: TRBV29-1; J gene: TRBJ1-2; CDR3 protein: SVGSWTGGYYGYT
CDR3 length: 10; clone size: NA; V gene: TRBV7-9; J gene: TRBJ2-3; CDR3 protein: ASSLDRGTQY
CDR3 length: 13; clone size: NA; V gene: TRBV5-8; J gene: TRBJ1-5; CDR3 protein: ASSLPGKGNQPQH
CDR3 length: 10; clone size: once; V gene: TRBV7-9; J gene: TRBJ1-2; CDR3 protein: ASSLRDYGYT
CDR3 length: 11; clone size: NA; V gene: TRBV2; J gene: TRBJ1-2; CDR3 protein: ASRSQGADGYT
CDR3 length: 15; clone size: NA; V gene: TRBV6-1; J gene: TRBJ1-6; CDR3 protein: ASSDTTGSTYNSPLH
CDR3 length: 11; clone size: NA; V gene: TRBV7-6; J gene: TRBJ2-1; CDR3 protein: ASLGLANNEQF
CDR3 length: 12; clone size: NA; V gene: TRBV30; J gene: TRBJ1-5; CDR3 protein: AWSSGYASQPQH
CDR3 length: 13; clone size: NA; V gene: TRBV5-4; J gene: TRBJ1-1; CDR3 protein: ASSLDYGGNTEAF
CDR3 length: 13; clone size: few; V gene: TRBV11-2; J gene: TRBJ1-6; CDR3 protein: ASSLGWTENSPLH
CDR3 length: 14; clone size: NA; V gene: TRBV2; J gene: TRBJ1-2; CDR3 protein: ASSEGQGASNYGYT
CDR3 length: 11; clone size: many; V gene: TRBV5-1; J gene: TRBJ2-5; CDR3 protein: ASSSGQQETQY
CDR3 length: 13; clone size: NA; V gene: TRBV7-8; J gene: TRBJ2-2; CDR3 protein: ASSFQDILTGELF
CDR3 length: 13; clone size: NA; V gene: TRBV18; J gene: TRBJ2-5; CDR3 protein: ASSPPSFGKETQY
CDR3 length: 13; clone size: NA; V gene: TRBV9; J gene: TRBJ2-3; CDR3 protein: ASSFRGGLTDTQY
CDR3 length: 10; clone size: NA; V gene: TRBV12-5; J gene: TRBJ1-2; CDR3 protein: ASGSPSYGYT
CDR3 length: 13; clone size: NA; V gene: TRBV2; J gene: TRBJ2-1; CDR3 protein: ASSVDFSSYNEQF
CDR3 length: 13; clone size: NA; V gene: TRBV7-9; J gene: TRBJ2-1; CDR3 protein: ASRGWTGGDGEQF
CDR3 length: 13; clone size: once; V gene: TRBV27; J gene: TRBJ2-7; CDR3 protein: ASIKHLPGSYEQY
CDR3 length: 13; clone size: NA; V gene: TRBV7-2; J gene: TRBJ2-7; CDR3 protein: ASSSSSGGAYEQY
CDR3 length: 11; clone size: NA; V gene: TRBV27; J gene: TRBJ1-1; CDR3 protein: ASRIRDNTEAF
CDR3 length: 12; clone size: NA; V gene: TRBV7-9; J gene: TRBJ2-5; CDR3 protein: ASKRTFEVETQY
CDR3 length: 14; clone size: NA; V gene: TRBV9; J gene: TRBJ1-2; CDR3 protein: ASTGGGFAIDSGYT
CDR3 length: 9; clone size: once; V gene: TRBV20-1; J gene: TRBJ2-7; CDR3 protein: SASILYEQY
CDR3 length: 13; clone size: many; V gene: TRBV19; J gene: TRBJ2-2; CDR3 protein: ASSIGQGNTGELF
CDR3 length: 14; clone size: NA; V gene: TRBV7-2; J gene: TRBJ2-5; CDR3 protein: ASSFRGQGTQETQY
CDR3 length: 14; clone size: NA; V gene: TRBV6-1; J gene: TRBJ1-5; CDR3 protein: ASSEASGYSNQPQH
CDR3 length: 14; clone size: NA; V gene: TRBV7-2; J gene: TRBJ2-6; CDR3 protein: ASSQTGGSGANVLT
CDR3 length: 11; clone size: NA; V gene: TRBV11-3; J gene: TRBJ2-7; CDR3 protein: ASSLGRDIEQY
CDR3 length: 12; clone size: NA; V gene: TRBV6-6; J gene: TRBJ1-1; CDR3 protein: ASRDRGGRSEAF
CDR3 length: 12; clone size: few; V gene: TRBV30; J gene: TRBJ1-6; CDR3 protein: AWSVGTYNSPLH
CDR3 length: 13; clone size: NA; V gene: TRBV6-6; J gene: TRBJ2-3; CDR3 protein: ASSYSREGGDTQY
CDR3 length: 12; clone size: NA; V gene: TRBV6-6; J gene: TRBJ1-3; CDR3 protein: ASSVGEPGNTIY
CDR3 length: 11; clone size: NA; V gene: TRBV5-1; J gene: TRBJ2-5; CDR3 protein: ASSPGVVETQY
CDR3 length: 12; clone size: NA; V gene: TRBV5-1; J gene: TRBJ2-5; CDR3 protein: ASSSRTGMETQY
CDR3 length: 12; clone size: once; V gene: TRBV10-1; J gene: TRBJ1-5; CDR3 protein: APGGGGSNQPQH
CDR3 length: 13; clone size: NA; V gene: TRBV10-3; J gene: TRBJ1-2; CDR3 protein: AISEGEVSNYGYT
CDR3 length: 15; clone size: NA; V gene: TRBV7-2; J gene: TRBJ1-3; CDR3 protein: ASSLGSAGTGGNTIY
CDR3 length: 12; clone size: NA; V gene: TRBV5-1; J gene: TRBJ1-1; CDR3 protein: ASSTGQSNTEAF
CDR3 length: 11; clone size: NA; V gene: TRBV30; J gene: TRBJ2-7; CDR3 protein: AWSKGVFNEQY
CDR3 length: 11; clone size: NA; V gene: TRBV14; J gene: TRBJ2-1; CDR3 protein: ASSPRGYNEQF
CDR3 length: 11; clone size: NA; V gene: TRBV6-1; J gene: TRBJ1-2; CDR3 protein: ASSEQGRRGYT
CDR3 length: 16; clone size: once; V gene: TRBV19; J gene: TRBJ1-3; CDR3 protein: ASSIGLPGRGLGNTIY